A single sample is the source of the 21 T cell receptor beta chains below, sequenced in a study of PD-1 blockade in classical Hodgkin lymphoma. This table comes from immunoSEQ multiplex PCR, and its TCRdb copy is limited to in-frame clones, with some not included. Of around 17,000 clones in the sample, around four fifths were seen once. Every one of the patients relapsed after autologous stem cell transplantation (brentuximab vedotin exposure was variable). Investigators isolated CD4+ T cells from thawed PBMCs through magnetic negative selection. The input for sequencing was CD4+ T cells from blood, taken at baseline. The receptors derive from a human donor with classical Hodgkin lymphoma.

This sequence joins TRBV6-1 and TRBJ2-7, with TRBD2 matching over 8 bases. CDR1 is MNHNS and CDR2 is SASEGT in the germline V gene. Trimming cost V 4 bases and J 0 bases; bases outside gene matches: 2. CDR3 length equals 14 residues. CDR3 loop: CASSVAGSSYEQYF. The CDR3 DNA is TGTGCCAGCAGTGTAGCGGGGAGCTCCTACGAGCAGTACTTC.

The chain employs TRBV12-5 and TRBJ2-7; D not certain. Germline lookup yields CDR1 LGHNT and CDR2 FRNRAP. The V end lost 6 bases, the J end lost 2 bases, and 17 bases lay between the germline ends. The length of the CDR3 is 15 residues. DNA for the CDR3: TGTGCTAGTGGCCGGGTGGGGTCCCCTCCCTACGAGCAGTACTTC. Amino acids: CASGRVGSPPYEQYF.

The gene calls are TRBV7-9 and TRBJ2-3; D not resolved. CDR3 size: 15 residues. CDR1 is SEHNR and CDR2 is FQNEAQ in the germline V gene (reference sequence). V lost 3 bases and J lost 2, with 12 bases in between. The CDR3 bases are TGTGCCAGCAGCTTTTCCGTGGGGTTCACAGATACGCAGTATTTT. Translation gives CASSFSVGFTDTQYF. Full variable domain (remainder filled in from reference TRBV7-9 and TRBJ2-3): DTGVSQNPRHKITKRGQNVTFRCDPISEHNRLYWYRQTLGQGPEFLTYFQNEAQLEKSRLLSDRFSAERPKGSFSTLEIQRTEQGDSAMYLCASSFSVGFTDTQYFGPGTRLTVL.

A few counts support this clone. The CDR3, as DNA: TGTGCCAGCAGCTTGACAGGGATGAACACTGAAGCTTTCTTT. This sequence encodes CASSLTGMNTEAFF. V is TRBV5-4 and J is TRBJ1-1; a possible D gene is TRBD1 (6 bases). This CDR3 is 14 amino acids long. Germline V CDR1 and CDR2: SGHNT, YYREEE (reference sequence). V dropped 1 base and J dropped 0 bases, with 7 bases sitting between them.

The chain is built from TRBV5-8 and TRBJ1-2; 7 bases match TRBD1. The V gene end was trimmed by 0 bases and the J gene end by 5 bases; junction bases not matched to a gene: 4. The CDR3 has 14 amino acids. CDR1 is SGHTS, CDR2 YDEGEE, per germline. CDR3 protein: CASSLGQGVYGYTF. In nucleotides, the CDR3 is TGTGCCAGCAGCTTGGGGCAGGGGGTATATGGCTACACCTTC.

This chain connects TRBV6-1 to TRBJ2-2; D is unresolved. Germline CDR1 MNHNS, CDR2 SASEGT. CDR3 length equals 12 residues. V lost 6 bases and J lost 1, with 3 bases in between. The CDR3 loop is CASRLNTGELFF. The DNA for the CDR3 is TGTGCCAGCAGGTTGAACACCGGGGAGCTGTTTTTT.

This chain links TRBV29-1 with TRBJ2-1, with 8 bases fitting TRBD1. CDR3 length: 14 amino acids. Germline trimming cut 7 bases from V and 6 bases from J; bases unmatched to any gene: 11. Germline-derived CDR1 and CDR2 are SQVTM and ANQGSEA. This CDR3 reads CSANRDRIVNEQFF. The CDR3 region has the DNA TGCAGCGCGAACCGGGACAGGATAGTCAATGAGCAGTTCTTC.

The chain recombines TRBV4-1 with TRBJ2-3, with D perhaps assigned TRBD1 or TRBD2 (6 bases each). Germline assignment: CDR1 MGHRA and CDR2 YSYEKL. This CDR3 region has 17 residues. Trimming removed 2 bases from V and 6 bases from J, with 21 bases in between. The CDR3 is CASSQPPEGGSADTQYF. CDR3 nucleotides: TGCGCCAGCAGCCAACCCCCCGAGGGGGGAAGTGCCGATACGCAGTATTTT.

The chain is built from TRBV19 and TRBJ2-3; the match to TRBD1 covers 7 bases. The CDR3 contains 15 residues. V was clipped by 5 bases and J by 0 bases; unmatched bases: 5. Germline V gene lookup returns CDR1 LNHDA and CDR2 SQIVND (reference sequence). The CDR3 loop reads CASSVRQGSTDTQYF. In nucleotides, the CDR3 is TGTGCCAGTAGTGTTCGACAGGGCAGCACAGATACGCAGTATTTT.

For the CDR3, the DNA is TGTGCCATCAGTTCCACTCATACGGCAGGTCCCGGGGGGCAGTTCTTC. Translating gives CAISSTHTAGPGGQFF. This chain links TRBV10-3 with TRBJ2-1; possibly TRBD2 for D (6 bases). With 5 bases removed from V and 12 bases from J, the gap between germline ends came to 26 bases. Germline CDR1 reads ENHRY; CDR2 reads SYGVKD. The CDR3 covers 16 residues.

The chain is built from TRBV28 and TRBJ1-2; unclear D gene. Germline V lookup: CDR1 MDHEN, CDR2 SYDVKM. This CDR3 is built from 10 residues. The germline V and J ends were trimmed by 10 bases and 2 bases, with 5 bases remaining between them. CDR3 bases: TGTGCCACAAGCAACTATGGCTACACCTTC. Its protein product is CATSNYGYTF.

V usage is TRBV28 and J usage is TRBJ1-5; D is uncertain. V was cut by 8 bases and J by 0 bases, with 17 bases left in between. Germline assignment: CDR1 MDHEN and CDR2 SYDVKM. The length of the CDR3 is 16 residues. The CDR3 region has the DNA TGTGCCAGCGATTATGCGGGAGGCTATAGCAATCAGCCCCAGCATTTT. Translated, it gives CASDYAGGYSNQPQHF.

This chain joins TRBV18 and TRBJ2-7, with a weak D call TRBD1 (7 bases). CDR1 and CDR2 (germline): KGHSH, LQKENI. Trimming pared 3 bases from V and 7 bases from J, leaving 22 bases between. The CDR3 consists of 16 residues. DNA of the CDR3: TGTGCCAGCTCACCGTTCACACAGGGGAGGTCGGGGGAGCAGTACTTC. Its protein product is CASSPFTQGRSGEQYF.

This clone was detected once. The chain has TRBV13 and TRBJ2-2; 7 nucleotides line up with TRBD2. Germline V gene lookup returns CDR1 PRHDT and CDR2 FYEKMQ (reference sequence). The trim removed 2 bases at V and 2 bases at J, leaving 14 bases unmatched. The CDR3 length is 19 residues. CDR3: CASSLSERGLARNTGELFF. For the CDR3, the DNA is TGTGCCAGCAGCTTATCGGAGCGGGGTCTAGCGCGAAACACCGGGGAGCTGTTTTTT.

CDR3 bases: TGTGCCAGCAGTCCTTCTGTTTGGGGCTGGGACTATGGCTACACCTTC. It is translated as CASSPSVWGWDYGYTF. V usage is TRBV7-2 and J usage is TRBJ1-2, with TRBD1 as a possible D gene (5 bases). Germline CDR1 and CDR2: SGHTA and FQGNSA. V lost 6 bases to trimming and J lost 3 bases, with 20 bases between them. This CDR3 region has 16 residues.

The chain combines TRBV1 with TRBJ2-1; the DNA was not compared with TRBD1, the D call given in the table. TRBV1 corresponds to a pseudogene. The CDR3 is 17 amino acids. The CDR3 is CTSSQDGSRTEFNEQFF. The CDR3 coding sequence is TGCACCAGCAGCCAAGACGGTTCGCGGACAGAATTCAATGAGCAGTTCTTC.

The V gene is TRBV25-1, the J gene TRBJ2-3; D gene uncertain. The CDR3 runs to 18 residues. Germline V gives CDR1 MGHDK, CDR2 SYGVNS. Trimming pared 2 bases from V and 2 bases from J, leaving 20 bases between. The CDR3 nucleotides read TGTGCCAGCAGTGAAATTGTAGGACCCAAGCGACTCACAGATACGCAGTATTTT. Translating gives CASSEIVGPKRLTDTQYF.

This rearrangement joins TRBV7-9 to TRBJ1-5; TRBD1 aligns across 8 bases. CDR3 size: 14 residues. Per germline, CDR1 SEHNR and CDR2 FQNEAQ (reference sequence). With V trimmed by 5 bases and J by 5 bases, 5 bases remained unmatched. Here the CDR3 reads CASSLQGVHQPQHF. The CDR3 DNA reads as TGTGCCAGCAGCCTACAGGGGGTTCATCAGCCCCAGCATTTT.

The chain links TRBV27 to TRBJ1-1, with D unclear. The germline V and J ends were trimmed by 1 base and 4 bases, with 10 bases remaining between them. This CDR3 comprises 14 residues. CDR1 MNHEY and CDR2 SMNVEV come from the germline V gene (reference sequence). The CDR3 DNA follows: TGTGCCAGCAGTTTATACGGGGTGCGCACTGAAGCTTTCTTT. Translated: CASSLYGVRTEAFF.

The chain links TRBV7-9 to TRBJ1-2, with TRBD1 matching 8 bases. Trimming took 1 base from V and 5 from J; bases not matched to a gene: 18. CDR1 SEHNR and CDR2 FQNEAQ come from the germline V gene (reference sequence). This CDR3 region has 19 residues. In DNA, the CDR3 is TGTGCCAGCAGCTTAGGGGGGTTCGGGACAGGACTTTCTGGGTATGGCTACACCTTC. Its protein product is CASSLGGFGTGLSGYGYTF.

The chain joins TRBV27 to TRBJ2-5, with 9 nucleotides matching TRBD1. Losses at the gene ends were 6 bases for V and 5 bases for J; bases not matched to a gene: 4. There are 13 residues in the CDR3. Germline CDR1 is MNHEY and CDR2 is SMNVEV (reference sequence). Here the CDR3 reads CASRVTGGETQYF. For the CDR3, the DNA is TGTGCCAGCAGAGTGACAGGGGGTGAGACCCAGTACTTC.